These 27 T cell receptor beta chains share one sample of origin, sequenced in a study of tumor and adjacent non-tumor tissue in lung cancer. No cell sorting was done before RNA was extracted from the tissue. A modified ARM-PCR protocol with three rounds of nested PCR amplified TCRbeta. TCRdb fed the multiplex PCR reads into MiXCR, producing one record per CDR3 protein. The table lists over 100,000 distinct CDR3 sequences, roughly 75% of them singletons. The sequencing input was lung tumor tissue. These receptors originate from a woman aged 55-69 years with non-small cell lung cancer.

Concerning this clonotype: This sequence may be a read error, since a much larger clone differs from it by one base. Lacking the conserved final phenylalanine or tryptophan, this CDR3 likely reflects a read error. The chain is built from TRBV20-1 and TRBJ1-2; D is unresolved. CDR3 length: 15 residues. Germline assignment: CDR1 DFQATT and CDR2 SNEGSKA (reference sequence). V was cut by 6 bases and J by 0 bases, with 17 bases left in between. CDR3 sequence reads: CSATTEGRSNYGYTL. CDR3 coding DNA: TGCAGTGCCACCACGGAGGGCAGATCTAACTATGGCTACACCCTC.

With respect to this clonotype: Since a much larger clone is just one base distant, this may be a read error. V and J are TRBV11-3 and TRBJ1-3; no firm D call. Germline values: CDR1 SGHNT, CDR2 YENEEA. Trimming removed 10 bases from V and 8 bases from J, with 18 bases in between. This CDR3 is built from 13 residues. This CDR3 reads CAIREDSRDTIYF. The CDR3 DNA sequence: TGTGCCATCCGGGAGGACTCTAGAGACACCATATATTTT.

Concerning this clonotype itself: This could be a read error, since a much larger clone is one nucleotide away. This chain connects TRBV12-5 to TRBJ2-1, with 8 bases lining up with TRBD2. Germline-derived CDR1 and CDR2 are LGHNT and FRNRAP. The CDR3 is 15 amino acids. The CDR3 is CASGRSGTRYNELFF. The CDR3 DNA is TGTGCTAGTGGCCGATCCGGGACTAGATACAATGAGCTGTTCTTC.

Points on this clonotype: A much more abundant neighbour one base away suggests this may be a read error. The chain joins TRBV6-2 or TRBV6-3 to TRBJ1-1; D unclear. Germline CDR1 reads MNHEY; CDR2 reads SVGEGT. The CDR3 is 15 amino acids. CDR3 coding DNA: TGTGCCAGCAGTTACTACGCCTATCAGAACACTGAAGCTTTATTT. Translating it yields CASSYYAYQNTEALF.

The chain combines TRBV5-5 with TRBJ1-1; D gene ambiguous. In germline, CDR1 is SGHKS, CDR2 YYEKEE (reference sequence). V lost 2 bases to trimming and J lost 1 base, with 6 bases between them. The CDR3 length is 13 residues. CDR3 in amino acids: CASSFTRNTEAFF. The CDR3 DNA is TGTGCCAGCAGCTTTACTCGGAACACTGAAGCTTTCTTT.

V gene TRBV6-1 combines with J gene TRBJ1-1, with D tentatively TRBD1 (5 bases). Germline-derived CDR1 and CDR2 are MNHNS and SASEGT. The germline V and J ends were trimmed by 10 bases and 1 base, with 16 bases remaining between them. The CDR3 runs 14 residues. The CDR3 DNA reads TGTGCCAATACCCAGGGTGGTAGGAACACTGAAGCTTTCTTT. It encodes CANTQGGRNTEAFF.

This clonotype turned up a few times. This chain uses TRBV15 with TRBJ1-3, with D maybe TRBD1 (5 bases). The CDR3 is made up of 17 amino acids. Looked up from germline, CDR1 is LNHNV and CDR2 is YYDKDF (reference sequence). Trimming shortened V by 4 bases and J by 0 bases, and 16 bases separated the two germline ends. The CDR3 reads CATSTPRGRRSGNTIYF. The CDR3 region has the DNA TGTGCCACCAGCACCCCGAGGGGCAGACGCTCTGGAAACACCATATATTTT.

The rearrangement links TRBV27 to TRBJ2-1; tentatively, D is TRBD2 (6 bases). Trimming shortened V by 7 bases and J by 9 bases, and 19 bases separated the two germline ends. The germline CDR1 and CDR2 sequences are MNHEY and SMNVEV (reference sequence). CDR3 length equals 14 residues. CDR3 DNA sequence: TGTGCCAGCACTTTCGGACGGGAGTATAGTGAGCAGTTCTTC. Residues: CASTFGREYSEQFF.

The J gene is TRBJ2-5, the V gene TRBV6-5, with D hard to call. V was clipped by 2 bases and J by 4 bases, with 14 bases between them. Germline V lookup: CDR1 MNHEY, CDR2 SVGAGI. This CDR3 comprises 15 residues. The CDR3 coding sequence is TGTGCCAGCAGTTACGGCAGGAAGTACCGAGAGACCCAGTACTTC. Amino acid sequence: CASSYGRKYRETQYF.

This sequence joins TRBV13 and TRBJ1-1; D call uncertain. In germline, CDR1 is PRHDT, CDR2 FYEKMQ (reference sequence). The CDR3 sequence is 13 residues long. V lost 8 bases to trimming and J lost 5 bases, with 15 bases between them. CDR3 loop: CASEVRVRTEAFF. CDR3 coding DNA: TGTGCCAGCGAAGTAAGGGTAAGGACTGAAGCTTTCTTT.

Regarding this clonotype: This may stem from a read error, because a much larger clone lies one nucleotide away. The J gene is TRBJ2-7, the V gene TRBV20-1, with a weak D call TRBD2 (6 bases). The germline V and J ends were trimmed by 5 bases and 0 bases, with 11 bases remaining between them. Looked up from germline, CDR1 is DFQATT and CDR2 is SNEGSKA (reference sequence). CDR3 length equals 13 residues. The CDR3 reads CSAYCGTSYEQYF. The DNA of the CDR3 is TGCAGTGCTTACTGCGGGACCTCCTACGAGCAGTACTTC.

The chain recombines TRBV4-2 with TRBJ2-2; D gene uncertain. From germline, CDR1 is LGHNA and CDR2 YNFKEQ. The CDR3 has 16 residues. V was shortened by 1 base and J by 4 bases, with 13 bases between the two germline ends. The CDR3 spells CASSQVQEVSTGELFF. CDR3 coding DNA: TGTGCCAGCAGCCAAGTTCAGGAAGTAAGCACCGGGGAGCTGTTTTTT.

About this clonotype: One end of the junction varies from germline; a read error may be responsible. This rearrangement joins TRBV4-3 to TRBJ2-6, with a tentative D call TRBD2 (5 bases). The CDR3 contains 18 residues. From germline, CDR1 is LGHNA and CDR2 YSLEER. The DNA of the CDR3 is TGCTCCAGCAGCCTTCGAGGGCCGCAGCTGGGAGGGGCCAACGTCCTGACTTTC. Encoded protein: CSSSLRGPQLGGANVLTF.

This clonotype has just a few counts. A read error may produce the germline difference seen at one junction end. The CDR3 region is CASSLGRSAYNKQFF. CDR3 DNA sequence: TGTGCCAGCAGCTTGGGACGGTCGGCCTACAATAAGCAGTTCTTC. V is TRBV11-3 and J is TRBJ2-1, with D possibly called TRBD1 or TRBD2 (5 bases each). Germline-derived CDR1 and CDR2 are SGHNT and YENEEA. This CDR3 region has 15 residues.

Regarding this clonotype: At one end, the junction sequence differs from germline, possibly due to a read error. The CDR3 DNA follows: TGTGCCAGTAGCTTAGTATACGGGGGCGGCGGGGAACTGTTTTTT. Translated: CASSLVYGGGGELFF. The rearrangement links TRBV11-3 to TRBJ2-2, with D perhaps assigned TRBD1 or TRBD2 (6 bases each). Germline V CDR1 and CDR2: SGHNT, YENEEA. This CDR3 is built from 15 residues.

Comment on this clonotype: A much bigger clone sits one base away, suggesting this may be a read error. The chain couples TRBV5-4 to TRBJ2-1; 7 bases align to TRBD2. The CDR3 extends over 16 amino acids. The germline V gene encodes CDR1 SGHNT and CDR2 YYREEE (reference sequence). DNA of the CDR3: TGTGCCTGCAGCTTGGGACCTTTTGGCGGGGGCAATGAGCAGTTCTTC. Its protein is CACSLGPFGGGNEQFF. Together with reference TRBV5-4 and TRBJ2-1, the CDR3 gives the full variable domain: ETGVTQSPTHLIKTRGQQVTLRCSSQSGHNTVSWYQQALGQGPQFIFQYYREEENGRGNFPPRFSGLQFPNYSSELNVNALELDDSALYLCACSLGPFGGGNEQFFGPGTRLTVL.

The chain carries TRBV4-1 and TRBJ2-2; D not resolved. The CDR3 sequence is 9 residues long. Germline assignment: CDR1 MGHRA and CDR2 YSYEKL. CDR3 region: CYLSAELFF. The CDR3 DNA is TGCTACCTAAGCGCGGAGCTGTTTTTT.

In its sample, this clonotype was seen many times. The chain employs TRBV6-2 or TRBV6-3 and TRBJ2-5; 8 nucleotides match TRBD1. From germline, CDR1 is MNHEY and CDR2 SVGEGT. This CDR3 has 14 amino acids. Losses at the gene ends were 6 bases for V and 7 bases for J; bases not matched to a gene: 10. The CDR3 sequence: CASRLTGDSGTQYF. The CDR3 DNA reads as TGTGCCAGCAGGCTGACAGGGGATTCCGGGACCCAGTACTTC.

This rearrangement joins TRBV20-1 to TRBJ2-1; D uncertain. The CDR3 loop spans 13 amino acids. Germline lookup yields CDR1 DFQATT and CDR2 SNEGSKA (reference sequence). The CDR3 DNA reads TGCAATGTTAGAGCTCATATGAACGGTGAGCAGTTCTTC. Protein product: CNVRAHMNGEQFF.

In the case of this clonotype: A much larger clone is a single base away; this may be a read error. The chain links TRBV20-1 to TRBJ1-6; possibly TRBD1 for D (6 bases). V was trimmed by 0 bases and J by 7 bases, leaving 16 bases between them. Per the germline V gene, CDR1 is DFQATT and CDR2 is SNEGSKA (reference sequence). The CDR3 sequence is 16 residues long. Here the CDR3 reads CSARDMKGQGNSPLHF. In DNA form, the CDR3 reads TGCAGTGCTAGAGACATGAAGGGACAAGGCAATTCACCCCTCCACTTT.

This clonotype was counted many times. This chain uses TRBV6-2 or TRBV6-3 with TRBJ2-2; TRBD2 matches 11 bases. The CDR3 has 16 amino acids. V dropped 8 bases and J dropped 3; count of bases not matched to a gene: 8. From germline, CDR1 is MNHEY and CDR2 SVGEGT. The CDR3 bases are TGTGCCAGCTGTTGCCCACTAGCGGGAGACACCGGGGAGCTGTTTTTT. It is translated as CASCCPLAGDTGELFF.

Concerning this clonotype: One end of the junction fails to match germline, which may point to a read error. This chain uses TRBV11-2 with TRBJ2-1, with a tentative D call TRBD1 (6 bases). The V gene's germline CDR1 is SGHAT and CDR2 FQNNGV. CDR3 length: 16 amino acids. The CDR3 DNA reads as TGTACCAGCAGCCGGGACATGGGGTTCCTAGACAATGAGCAGTTCTTC. Its protein product is CTSSRDMGFLDNEQFF.

This clonotype was seen a few times. A much more abundant neighbour one base away suggests this may be a read error. V usage is TRBV12-3 or TRBV12-4 and J usage is TRBJ2-3; 9 bases are shared with TRBD1. The CDR3 has 15 residues. CDR3 region: CANSVGQGSTDTQYF. The CDR3 bases are TGTGCCAACAGTGTGGGACAGGGCAGCACAGATACGCAGTATTTT.

This clonotype has a count of ten or more. The J gene is TRBJ2-6, the V gene TRBV6-5; TRBD1 matches at 9 bases. The CDR3 has 17 residues. J lost 2 bases, V lost 6 bases, and 8 bases had no gene match. Germline CDR1 reads MNHEY; CDR2 reads SVGAGI. CDR3 DNA sequence: TGTGCCAGCAGCGCCGGGACAGGGTACGCTGGGGCCAACGTCCTGACTTTC. Protein sequence: CASSAGTGYAGANVLTF.

Turning to this clonotype: The junction departs from germline at one end; a sequencing error may be responsible. The V call is TRBV20-1, the J call TRBJ2-2, with D perhaps matching TRBD1 or TRBD2 (6 bases each). CDR1 is DFQATT, CDR2 SNEGSKA, per germline (reference sequence). CDR3 size: 15 residues. In DNA, the CDR3 is TGCAGTGCTAGAGACACAGGGCGGGACACCGTGGAGCTGTCTTTT. Its translation: CSARDTGRDTVELSF.

The CDR3: CASTWTGDITDTQYF. As DNA, the CDR3 is TGTGCCAGCACCTGGACAGGGGACATCACAGATACGCAGTATTTT. The rearrangement links TRBV5-6 to TRBJ2-3, with 9 bases aligning to TRBD1. The germline V gene has CDR1 SGHDT and CDR2 YYEEEE. The CDR3 sequence is 15 residues long. V lost 6 bases and J lost 2; bases outside the gene matches: 7.

This clonotype occurred many times. The V and J genes are TRBV4-1 and TRBJ2-5; D is possibly TRBD1 or TRBD2 (5 bases each). Trimming took 1 base from V and 1 from J, leaving 10 bases between them. CDR1 and CDR2 from the germline V gene are MGHRA and YSYEKL. The CDR3 has 15 amino acids. In DNA form, the CDR3 reads TGCGCCAGCAGCCAAGGGATGGGGGTCCAAGAGACCCAGTACTTC. As protein: CASSQGMGVQETQYF.